This is a list of T cell receptor beta chains from one sample in a study of shared clonotypes between healthy human individuals. TCRdb keeps only in-frame clones here, not all; method: immunoSEQ multiplex PCR. Here the sample spans approximately 980,000 clones, 60% to 85% being singletons. The sample was memory CD4+ T cells sorted from blood. These TCRs come from a man aged 18 to 30 in good health. The CDR3 runs from the conserved cysteine through the conserved F or W. D genes are given only for firm matches. For some rows the clone size is stated as once, few or many, or as a class when expanded; others skip it.

TRBV6-1	.	TRBD1	TRBJ2-7	CASRKGQGEYYEQYF	TGTGCCAGCAGAAAGGGACAGGGGGAGTACTACGAGCAGTACTTC
TRBV2	.	TRBD2	TRBJ2-1	CASSVMASGYNEQFF	TGTGCCAGCAGTGTGATGGCTAGCGGATACAATGAGCAGTTCTTC
TRBV6-5	.	TRBD2	TRBJ2-7	CASSDSGGYEQYF	TGTGCCAGCAGTGATAGCGGGGGATACGAGCAGTACTTC
TRBV28	.	TRBD1	TRBJ1-1	CASVPGGRTEAFF	TGTGCCAGCGTCCCAGGGGGCAGGACTGAAGCTTTCTTT
TRBV30	.	.	TRBJ2-5	CAWSVLSGETQYF	TGTGCCTGGAGTGTACTCAGCGGAGAGACCCAGTACTTC
TRBV18	.	.	TRBJ1-1	CASSGRSRNTEAFF	TGTGCCAGCTCAGGGAGGAGTAGGAACACTGAAGCTTTCTTT
TRBV30	.	.	TRBJ2-7	CAWSVYPLSYEQYF	TGTGCCTGGAGTGTATACCCCCTCTCCTACGAGCAGTACTTC
TRBV6-6	.	.	TRBJ1-6	CASGQGGNSPLHF	TGTGCCAGCGGCCAGGGAGGTAATTCACCCCTCCACTTT
TRBV28	.	.	TRBJ1-1	CASIYRNTEAFF	TGTGCCAGCATTTACAGGAACACTGAAGCTTTCTTT
TRBV13	.	.	TRBJ2-3	CASSFNRARTDTQYF	TGTGCCAGCAGCTTTAACAGGGCCCGCACAGATACGCAGTATTTT
TRBV11-2	.	TRBD1	TRBJ1-2	CASSLNIGQGLRYTF	TGTGCCAGCAGCTTAAATATCGGACAGGGGCTTCGCTACACCTTC
TRBV5-6	.	.	TRBJ2-3	CASSSKGLSTDTQYF	TGTGCCAGCAGCTCCAAAGGGCTAAGCACAGATACGCAGTATTTT
TRBV2	.	TRBD2	TRBJ2-2	CASSGASGGNTGELFF	TGTGCCAGCAGTGGAGCTAGCGGGGGGAACACCGGGGAGCTGTTTTTT
TRBV10-3	.	.	TRBJ1-1	CATGNAGVTEAFF	TGTGCCACCGGGAATGCGGGAGTCACTGAAGCTTTCTTT
TRBV18	.	.	TRBJ1-1	CASSPPKTGNTEAFF	TGTGCCAGCTCACCACCCAAGACAGGGAACACTGAAGCTTTCTTT
TRBV6-4	.	.	TRBJ1-2	CASVWDGF	TGTGCCAGCGTCTGGGACGGCTTC
TRBV30	few	.	TRBJ1-2	CAWSPTGNYGYTF	TGTGCCTGGTCTCCGACAGGTAACTATGGCTACACCTTC
TRBV30	few	TRBD1	TRBJ1-1	CAGDPSRGRTEAFF	TGTGCCGGGGACCCTAGCAGGGGGCGGACTGAAGCTTTCTTT
TRBV15	.	.	TRBJ2-7	CATSMGVSYEQYF	TGTGCCACCAGCATGGGGGTCTCCTACGAGCAGTACTTC
TRBV18	.	.	TRBJ1-4	CASSPPVAAATNEKLFF	TGTGCCAGCTCACCACCGGTGGCGGCAGCAACTAATGAAAAACTGTTTTTT
TRBV12-5	.	.	TRBJ2-2	CASGLGVVDTGELFF	TGTGCTAGTGGTTTGGGAGTAGTAGACACCGGGGAGCTGTTTTTT
TRBV6-6	.	.	TRBJ2-5	CASSSRARETQYF	TGTGCCAGCTCCTCTAGGGCTCGAGAGACCCAGTACTTC
TRBV9	.	TRBD1	TRBJ2-7	CASSVLGQGAFDEQYF	TGTGCCAGCAGCGTATTGGGACAGGGAGCTTTTGACGAGCAGTACTTC
TRBV7-2	few	.	TRBJ2-1	CASSLGRRSSYNEQFF	TGTGCCAGCAGCTTAGGACGGCGGAGCTCCTACAATGAGCAGTTCTTC
TRBV7-2	.	TRBD2	TRBJ2-4	CASSRGGSEDIQYF	TGTGCCAGCAGTAGGGGCGGGAGTGAGGACATTCAGTACTTC
TRBV7-6	.	.	TRBJ1-1	CASSLSSRTEAFF	TGTGCCAGCAGCTTATCGAGCCGGACTGAAGCTTTCTTT
TRBV6-4	.	TRBD1	TRBJ2-1	CASSVSLGTGEFF	TGTGCCAGCAGTGTCTCCCTCGGGACAGGGGAGTTCTTC
TRBV30	few	TRBD1	TRBJ2-7	CAWFRDRGSKSSYEQYF	TGTGCCTGGTTCCGGGACAGGGGGAGTAAGAGCTCCTACGAGCAGTACTTC
TRBV5-6	once	.	TRBJ2-5	CASSRAEGGTQYF	TGTGCCAGCAGCAGGGCTGAAGGGGGAACCCAGTACTTC
TRBV6-6	few	TRBD1	TRBJ2-7	CASSGGTGGRHEQYF	TGTGCCAGCAGTGGGGGGACAGGGGGCCGTCACGAGCAGTACTTC
TRBV18	.	.	TRBJ2-2	CASSLSGLSTGELFF	TGTGCCAGCTCACTCTCAGGGTTGAGCACCGGGGAGCTGTTTTTT
TRBV7-8	.	.	TRBJ1-5	CASSLTRDQPQHF	TGTGCCAGCAGCTTAACTAGGGATCAGCCCCAGCATTTT
TRBV5-1	.	TRBD1	TRBJ2-2	CASSSGTGGNTGELFF	TGCGCCAGCAGTTCAGGGACAGGGGGCAACACCGGGGAGCTGTTTTTT
TRBV2	.	.	TRBJ2-5	CASREDGETQYF	TGTGCCAGCAGAGAGGACGGGGAGACCCAGTACTTC
TRBV5-1	.	.	TRBJ2-3	CASSPINTDTQYF	TGCGCCAGCAGCCCCATAAACACAGATACGCAGTATTTT
TRBV28	.	.	TRBJ1-2	CASSAVFYTF	TGTGCCAGCAGCGCGGTATTCTACACCTTC
TRBV29-1	.	TRBD2	TRBJ2-1	CSVDRGTRLVDEQFF	TGCAGCGTGGATAGGGGGACTAGATTGGTCGATGAGCAGTTCTTC
TRBV4-3	.	.	TRBJ2-2	CASSQVGAATGELFF	TGCGCCAGCAGCCAAGTAGGGGCAGCCACCGGGGAGCTGTTTTTT
TRBV2	.	.	TRBJ1-2	CASSGGSRVGGYTF	TGTGCCAGCAGTGGGGGCTCAAGGGTCGGTGGCTACACCTTC
TRBV6-5	.	TRBD1	TRBJ1-2	CASSYYRQGDGYTF	TGTGCCAGCAGTTATTATCGACAGGGTGACGGCTACACCTTC
TRBV5-4	.	TRBD1	TRBJ1-4	CASSTDRDMTEKLFF	TGTGCCAGCAGTACCGACAGGGATATGACGGAAAAACTGTTTTTT
TRBV7-9	.	.	TRBJ2-7	CASSLEPIKWQYF	TGTGCCAGCAGCTTAGAGCCGATCAAATGGCAGTACTTC
TRBV30	.	TRBD2	TRBJ2-3	CAWSVQRTSGRTDTQYF	TGTGCCTGGAGTGTACAAAGGACTAGCGGGAGGACAGATACGCAGTATTTT
TRBV7-8	.	.	TRBJ2-7	CASSFLPESYEQYF	TGTGCCAGCAGCTTTCTACCAGAGTCCTACGAGCAGTACTTC
TRBV10-3	few	.	TRBJ2-7	CAISGSQSYEQYF	TGTGCCATCAGTGGGTCCCAGAGCTACGAGCAGTACTTC
TRBV6-5	.	TRBD1	TRBJ1-2	CASRRRQGDYGYTF	TGTGCCAGCAGACGAAGACAGGGGGACTATGGCTACACCTTC
TRBV13	.	TRBD1	TRBJ1-1	CASRISTGGLATEAFF	TGTGCCAGCAGGATTTCAACAGGGGGGCTGGCCACTGAAGCTTTCTTT
TRBV9	.	.	TRBJ1-3	CASSPWTSGNTIYF	TGTGCCAGCAGCCCTTGGACCTCTGGAAACACCATATATTTT
TRBV10-2	.	TRBD1	TRBJ2-1	CASSEDRDRVSYNEQFF	TGCGCCAGCAGTGAGGACCGGGACAGGGTCAGCTACAATGAGCAGTTCTTC
TRBV10-3	.	.	TRBJ2-3	CAISGASSTDTQYF	TGTGCCATCAGCGGGGCGTCAAGCACAGATACGCAGTATTTT
TRBV10-1	.	.	TRBJ2-4	CASKPKDVGAKNIQYF	TGCGCCAGCAAACCTAAAGACGTCGGCGCCAAAAACATTCAGTACTTC
TRBV5-3	few	.	TRBJ1-2	CARSFLARDNANYGYTF	TGTGCCAGAAGCTTCTTGGCCAGGGACAACGCCAACTATGGCTACACCTTC
TRBV18	.	.	TRBJ2-3	CASSPATSGAGDTQYF	TGTGCCAGCTCACCCGCCACCAGCGGAGCAGGGGATACGCAGTATTTT
TRBV29-1	many	.	TRBJ2-5	CSVEDQLLQETQYF	TGCAGCGTTGAAGACCAATTACTCCAAGAGACCCAGTACTTC
TRBV6-5	.	TRBD1	TRBJ1-6	CASRGTGQGNSPLHF	TGTGCCAGCAGGGGAACGGGACAGGGGAATTCACCCCTCCACTTT